This T cell receptor (beta chain) came from a study of early T cells in non-severe SARS-CoV-2 infection. Study in general: Sequencing targeted bulk RNA from unsorted whole blood, leaving chains unpaired.

Individual cDNA molecules each received unique molecular identifiers attached to them. TCRdb passed the 5' RACE reads through MiXCR, listing each CDR3 protein once. Of nearly 45,000 distinct CDR3 sequences in the sample, roughly 12% are singletons; the top ten hold just over 20%. On this clonotype itself: A read error may be the cause here, since a much bigger clone is one base away.

This TCR derives from an adult who was a healthcare worker with PCR-confirmed SARS-CoV-2 infection or an uninfected control (not recorded which). Input material: whole blood.

CDR3 sequence (DNA): TGTGCCAGCAGCCTTGGACAGGAGTATGGCTGCACCTTC. Translated, it gives CASSLGQEYGCTF. The chain has TRBV7-2 and TRBJ1-2; TRBD1 agrees at 7 bases. This CDR3 spans 13 amino acids. In germline, CDR1 is SGHTA, CDR2 FQGNSA.